This T cell receptor beta chain is from a study of CD8 T cells in Susac syndrome. Germline V gene data show CDR1 as LGHDT and CDR2 as YNNKEL (reference sequence). There are 14 residues in the CDR3. The V end was cut by 2 bases, the J end by 7 bases, with 12 bases between. cDNA came from about 0.5 to 1 ug RNA primed by random hexamers. An immunoSEQ multiplex PCR amplified TCR beta CDR3 over 54 Vbeta and 13 Jbeta. MiXCR, run by TCRdb on the immunoSEQ multiplex PCR reads, gives a single entry per CDR3 protein. The sample contains roughly 100,000 distinct CDR3 sequences, 94% of which appear only once. The chain links TRBV3-1 to TRBJ2-1; D gene unclear. The receptor's source is a human donor with Susac syndrome. The source material was CD8+ T cells from PBMCs. DNA for the CDR3: TGTGCCAGCAGCCAAATTCCTAAGGGAAATGAGCAGTTCTTC. Translated: CASSQIPKGNEQFF.